This TCR beta chain was identified in a study of response to subunit inactivated influenza vaccine. V was trimmed by 5 bases and J by 0 bases, leaving 7 bases between them. There are 13 residues in the CDR3. Germline assignment: CDR1 SGHRS and CDR2 YFSETQ. TCRdb processed the RT-PCR reads anew with MiXCR; each CDR3 protein has one entry. The data contain 700,000 to 800,000 distinct CDR3 sequences, around 20% of them singletons. This clonotype came up many times. The chain joins TRBV5-1 to TRBJ2-3; D could derive from TRBD1 or TRBD2 (5 bases each). This specimen consisted of PBMCs from blood, obtained about 5 days after vaccination. The receptor comes from a man aged 45 to 65 who received an inactivated influenza vaccine. The CDR3 protein is CASSRDSTDTQYF. CDR3 bases: TGCGCCAGCAGTAGGGACAGCACAGATACGCAGTATTTT.